The rows below give T cell receptor beta chains drawn from one sample of a study of Tregs in tolerant kidney transplant recipients. The data were produced by immunoSEQ multiplex PCR, yet TCRdb's version contains in-frame clones alone and is incomplete. The sample lists 90,000 or so clones; over 85% were seen once. Sequenced sample: CD8+ T cells from blood. The receptors were sampled from a human donor in good health. Each CDR3 is given with its conserved first and last residue. A D gene is named only where the DNA matches it firmly. The size entry is marked missing in some rows and otherwise reads once, few, many or a size class.

d_call,v_call,j_call,clone_size,cdr3_nt,cdr3_aa
.,TRBV30,TRBJ2-7,.,TGTGCCTGGACAGAAGAAAGCTCCTACGAGCAGTACTTC,CAWTEESSYEQYF
.,TRBV7-8,TRBJ2-2,.,TGTGCCAGCAGCCCCCCCGGGAGAGCGGAGACCGGGGAGCTGTTTTTT,CASSPPGRAETGELFF
TRBD1,TRBV13,TRBJ2-5,once,TGTGCCAGCCAGGACAGGGTGGGTGAGACCCAGTACTTC,CASQDRVGETQYF
.,TRBV9,TRBJ1-1,once,TGTGCCAGCAGCGTAGAAGGAGGCGTGAACACTGAAGCTTTCTTT,CASSVEGGVNTEAFF
TRBD2,TRBV13,TRBJ2-3,.,TGTGCCAGCAGCTTAGGCGTGGGACTAGCGGGGACAGATACGCAGTATTTT,CASSLGVGLAGTDTQYF
TRBD1,TRBV5-1,TRBJ1-3,few,TGCGCCAGCAGCAGGGACAGGGCTTTCGCTCCTGGAAACACCATATATTTT,CASSRDRAFAPGNTIYF
.,TRBV18,TRBJ2-7,.,TGTGCCAGCTCACCAGCCGGGGATGGCTACGAGCAGTACTTC,CASSPAGDGYEQYF
TRBD2,TRBV5-1,TRBJ2-3,.,TGCGCCAGCAGCCTGAAAACCGGGACTAGCGTTGGTACGCAGTATTTT,CASSLKTGTSVGTQYF
.,TRBV4-1,TRBJ1-5,.,TGCGCCAGCAGCCAAGATATCGGAGGATATAGCAATCAGCCCCAGCATTTT,CASSQDIGGYSNQPQHF
.,TRBV7-9,TRBJ1-2,.,TGTGCCAGCAGCTTAATGGCACCGGCCTTC,CASSLMAPAF
TRBD2,TRBV7-9,TRBJ2-2,.,TGTGCCAGCAGCTCGGTAGCGGGAGGGGTACGGGTTGACACCGGGGAGCTGTTTTTT,CASSSVAGGVRVDTGELFF